A selection of T cell receptor beta chains follows, all from one sample in a study of shared clonotypes between healthy human individuals. Sequenced by immunoSEQ multiplex PCR; TCRdb stores in-frame clones only, minus some. The sample has fewer than 200,000 clones, 66% seen once. Sequencing was done on a sample of memory CD4+ T cells sorted from blood. These receptor sequences come from a man aged 25 to 40 in good health. CDR3s include the opening cysteine and the closing phenylalanine or tryptophan. A D gene is named only where the DNA matches it firmly. The size field is filled for only some rows; it gives once, few, many or a size class.

V gene,J gene,clone size,D gene,CDR3 DNA,CDR3 protein
TRBV7-6,TRBJ1-1,NA,NA,TGTGCCAGCAGTCCGGGTTGGATAAGGGTAAACACTGAAGCTTTCTTT,CASSPGWIRVNTEAFF
TRBV11-3,TRBJ2-7,NA,NA,TGTGCCAGCAGCTCGGGACTTCTGAGCTCCTACGAGCAGTACTTC,CASSSGLLSSYEQYF
TRBV4-1,TRBJ1-2,NA,NA,TGCGCCAGCAGCCAAGGAGTACCGCAGGGCCTTAACTATGGCTACACCTTC,CASSQGVPQGLNYGYTF
TRBV2,TRBJ2-7,NA,TRBD1,TGTGCCAGCGCGGGACAGGGGGAGCAGTACTTC,CASAGQGEQYF
TRBV28,TRBJ2-7,NA,TRBD2,TGTGCCAGCAGTCGTCTAGCGGGAGGCGGCTACGAGCAGTACTTC,CASSRLAGGGYEQYF
TRBV6-1,TRBJ2-2,NA,NA,TGTGCCAGCAGTGAAGTGTTCAGGGGAACCGGGGAGCTGTTTTTT,CASSEVFRGTGELFF
TRBV2,TRBJ2-5,many,NA,TGTGCCAGCGGGGCATCCCAAGAGACCCAGTACTTC,CASGASQETQYF
TRBV5-1,TRBJ2-2,NA,NA,TGCGCCAGCAGCTTGGTCGGGAGCACCGGGGAGCTGTTTTTT,CASSLVGSTGELFF
TRBV4-1,TRBJ1-2,NA,NA,TGCGCCAGCAGCCGCCCCGGGGCAGGCGGCGGCTACACCTTC,CASSRPGAGGGYTF
TRBV9,TRBJ2-2,NA,NA,TGTGCCAGCAGCGTACAGGATCTTACGACAACCGGGGAGCTGTTTTTT,CASSVQDLTTTGELFF
TRBV30,TRBJ2-3,NA,TRBD2,TGTGCCTGGAGTGTAAACTTAGCGGGAGGGGCGGATACGCAGTATTTT,CAWSVNLAGGADTQYF
TRBV9,TRBJ2-5,NA,NA,TGTGCCAGCAGCTTCGGACGGAGTCCTCTCGACGAGACCCAGTACTTC,CASSFGRSPLDETQYF
TRBV2,TRBJ2-7,many,NA,TGTGCCAGCAGTCCCCGGTTAGGTGCGGACGAGCAGTACTTC,CASSPRLGADEQYF
TRBV19,TRBJ1-2,NA,NA,TGTGCCAGTAGTATAGCCAGGGCGGATGGCTACACCTTC,CASSIARADGYTF
TRBV9,TRBJ1-2,NA,TRBD1,TGTGCCAGCAGCCAGGGGGAGGGCCGGAACTATGGCTACACCTTC,CASSQGEGRNYGYTF
TRBV25-1,TRBJ2-7,NA,TRBD1,TGTGCCAGCCAGGGGACAGCGTCCTACGAGCAGTACTTC,CASQGTASYEQYF
TRBV7-2,TRBJ2-4,NA,NA,TGTGCCAGCAGCTTCCTCAGTTCACACATTCAGTACTTC,CASSFLSSHIQYF
TRBV15,TRBJ1-1,few,NA,TGTGCCACCGGGTCACGTAAGGAAGCTTTCTTT,CATGSRKEAFF
TRBV28,TRBJ1-2,NA,NA,TGTGCCAGCATGGCAGCCGGAATAAGCTATGGCTACACCTTC,CASMAAGISYGYTF
TRBV7-6,TRBJ1-3,NA,NA,TGTGCCAGCAGCTTAGGCGGGGGGCGGACTGGAAACACCATATATTTT,CASSLGGGRTGNTIYF
TRBV19,TRBJ2-2,NA,TRBD1,TGTGCCAGTAGGACAGACAGGGGCACCGGGGAGCTGTTTTTT,CASRTDRGTGELFF
TRBV28,TRBJ2-7,NA,TRBD2,TGTGCCACTGCAGCGGGAGGCGTCTACGAGCAGTACTTC,CATAAGGVYEQYF
TRBV14,TRBJ2-3,NA,NA,TGTGCCAGCAGCCAAGAGCTGATCACAGATACGCAGTATTTT,CASSQELITDTQYF
TRBV29-1,TRBJ2-7,NA,TRBD1,TGCAGCGTGCCGGGACAGAGTTACGAGCAGTACTTC,CSVPGQSYEQYF
TRBV7-7,TRBJ2-1,NA,TRBD2,TGTGCCAGCAGCAAGACTAGCGGGAGGGCCAATTTTAACAATGAGCAGTTCTTC,CASSKTSGRANFNNEQFF
TRBV5-6,TRBJ1-5,NA,NA,TGTGCCAGCAAATTACAGGGAGTCGCCGGCAATCAGCCCCAGCATTTT,CASKLQGVAGNQPQHF
TRBV25-1,TRBJ2-5,NA,NA,TGTGCCAGCAGTGGAGACGACAGTTCCCAAGAGACCCAGTACTTC,CASSGDDSSQETQYF
TRBV5-1,TRBJ2-7,NA,NA,TGCGCCAGCAGCTTGGAGGGTCTCTACGAGCAGTACTTC,CASSLEGLYEQYF
TRBV5-5,TRBJ1-2,NA,NA,TGTGCCAGCAGCGTGGAGCCCGGACAGCCTGAAGGCTACACCTTC,CASSVEPGQPEGYTF
TRBV7-2,TRBJ2-1,NA,NA,TGTGCCAGCAGCCCGGGGCTAGACAGGCACAATGAGCAGTTCTTC,CASSPGLDRHNEQFF
TRBV30,TRBJ1-5,NA,NA,TGTGCCTGGAGCCCCCGTGTTCCGTCTAGCAATCAGCCCCAGCATTTT,CAWSPRVPSSNQPQHF
TRBV28,TRBJ1-1,NA,NA,TGTGCCAGCAGTCCACTAATTACAGGGAGCAACACTGAAGCTTTCTTT,CASSPLITGSNTEAFF
TRBV29-1,TRBJ2-5,NA,NA,TGCAGCGCTCTGGGTACGCTCCAAGAGACCCAGTACTTC,CSALGTLQETQYF
TRBV11-2,TRBJ2-5,few,TRBD2,TGTGCCAGCAGGCGACTAGCGGGCCAAGAGACCCAGTACTTC,CASRRLAGQETQYF
TRBV5-5,TRBJ1-5,NA,TRBD1,TGTGCCAGCAGCTTGGGGACAGGAAATAGCAATCAGCCCCAGCATTTT,CASSLGTGNSNQPQHF
TRBV18,TRBJ2-7,NA,TRBD1,TGTGCCAGCTCACCTGGACAGGGGACTACCTACGAGCAGTACTTC,CASSPGQGTTYEQYF
TRBV11-3,TRBJ2-7,NA,NA,TGTGCCAGCAGCCCCCAGGGTACTAAGGACGAGCAGTACTTC,CASSPQGTKDEQYF
TRBV5-4,TRBJ2-7,NA,TRBD1,TGTGCCAGCAGCCAGACCGGGACAGGGGGGTACGAGCAGTACTTC,CASSQTGTGGYEQYF
TRBV18,TRBJ2-1,few,TRBD1,TGTGCCAGCTCACCCGATGGGACAGGGTTCCATGAGCAGTTCTTC,CASSPDGTGFHEQFF
TRBV25-1,TRBJ1-4,NA,TRBD1,TGTGCCAGCAGTGAACGGGGACAGGGGACAACTAATGAAAAACTGTTTTTT,CASSERGQGTTNEKLFF
TRBV4-3,TRBJ2-6,NA,NA,TGCGCCAGCAGCCAAGCTGGGGCCAACGTCCTGACTTTC,CASSQAGANVLTF
TRBV28,TRBJ1-1,NA,NA,TGTGCCAGCAGCTGGACAGCGCCGAACACTGAAGCTTTCTTT,CASSWTAPNTEAFF
TRBV18,TRBJ2-5,few,NA,TGTGCCAGCTCACAGGGGAGGGAGACCCAGTACTTC,CASSQGRETQYF
TRBV19,TRBJ2-5,few,NA,TGTGCCAGTGGGACAAGCGCGCTCTTGGAGACCCAGTACTTC,CASGTSALLETQYF
TRBV6-1,TRBJ1-2,NA,NA,TGTGCCAGCAGCCCAGAAGGCTCCTGGCATGGCTACACCTTC,CASSPEGSWHGYTF
TRBV7-9,TRBJ1-5,few,NA,TGTGCCAGCAGCTCGCTTGACGGGGTCAATCAGCCCCAGCATTTT,CASSSLDGVNQPQHF
TRBV7-9,TRBJ2-7,NA,NA,TGTGCCAGCAGCTTAGACAATGTCTACGAGCAGTACTTC,CASSLDNVYEQYF
TRBV27,TRBJ2-7,NA,TRBD1,TGTGCCAGCAGTTACGCCACAGGGGGCTCCTACGAGCAGTACTTC,CASSYATGGSYEQYF
TRBV7-9,TRBJ2-7,NA,TRBD2,TGTGCCAGCAGCTTCGCGGGAGGGCCCCAGGAGCAGTACTTC,CASSFAGGPQEQYF
TRBV5-1,TRBJ2-5,NA,TRBD2,TGCGCCAGCAGCACCGGGACTAGCGGCCCGGAGACCCAGTACTTC,CASSTGTSGPETQYF
TRBV7-6,TRBJ2-5,NA,NA,TGTGCCAGCAGCTTAGATGGTTATAAGACCCAGTACTTC,CASSLDGYKTQYF
TRBV6-1,TRBJ1-2,NA,NA,TGTGCCAGCAGTGAAGCGCTCGGAACTTTTAACTATGGCTACACCTTC,CASSEALGTFNYGYTF
TRBV6-1,TRBJ2-6,NA,NA,TGTGCCAGCAGTGAACGTGCCTCTGGGGCCAACGTCCTGACTTTC,CASSERASGANVLTF
TRBV30,TRBJ2-3,NA,TRBD1,TGTGCCTGGAGTGCGCACAGGGGGAGCGCAGATACGCAGTATTTT,CAWSAHRGSADTQYF